The clone carrying this TCR beta chain appeared a single time. No antigen is known for it. The identical CDR3 is also encoded by other nucleotide sequences in the sample. The assay was immunoSEQ multiplex PCR, and TCRdb's table has in-frame clones only and misses some. The table includes about 43,000 clones, 75% to 95% detected once. V lost 0 bases, J lost 0 bases, and 10 bases lay in between. The CDR3 is 15 amino acids. Germline lookup yields CDR1 SGHRS and CDR2 YFSETQ. The entry originates in a study of T cells in localized non-small cell lung cancer. Study-wide results and caveats: Higher blood T cell density went with longer overall survival. Uninvolved adjacent lung had higher T cell clonality than tumor and all other tissues. Adjacent lung was found to contain a median about 55 of the top 100 tumor clones.

This rearrangement joins TRBV5-1 to TRBJ2-7, with D perhaps TRBD2 (5 bases). Source: PBMCs, taken before any cancer treatment. The receptor comes from a woman aged 35 to 70 with stage II lung adenocarcinoma. The CDR3 coding sequence is TGCGCCAGCAGCTTGGTAGGAAGCGGCTCCTACGAGCAGTACTTC. It translates to CASSLVGSGSYEQYF.